Below, 29 T cell receptor beta chains from the same sample are listed, as sequenced in a study of T cell responses to AZD1222 COVID-19 vaccine. Assay: immunoSEQ multiplex PCR; the TCRdb copy retains only in-frame clones and omits some. The sample carries 95,000 to 120,000 clones, approximately 89% recorded once. Specimen: peripheral blood, collected 28 days after the second AZD1222 dose. These receptors were taken from an adult who received the AZD1222 COVID-19 vaccine.

This chain connects TRBV19 to TRBJ1-5; D gene uncertain. The CDR3 spans 16 residues. With 3 bases removed from V and 4 bases from J, the gap between germline ends came to 16 bases. CDR1 and CDR2 (germline): LNHDA, SQIVND (reference sequence). The CDR3 sequence is CASSIQEGPLNQPQHF. The CDR3, as DNA: TGTGCCAGTAGTATCCAGGAGGGCCCCCTAAATCAGCCCCAGCATTTT.

The rearrangement links TRBV3-1 (or the pseudogene TRBV3-2) to TRBJ1-6; D remains unclear. The CDR3 runs to 12 residues. Per the germline V gene, CDR1 is LGHDT and CDR2 is YNNKEL (reference sequence). V shed 1 base and J shed 10 bases, with 5 bases lying between them. The CDR3 bases are TGTGCCAGCAGCCAAGTAGGATCACCCCTCCACTTT. It encodes CASSQVGSPLHF.

The chain has TRBV5-6 and TRBJ1-4; a weak D match, TRBD1 (6 bases). Germline-derived CDR1 and CDR2 are SGHDT and YYEEEE. The V end lost 2 bases, the J end lost 7 bases, and 15 bases lay between the germline ends. CDR3 size: 15 residues. This CDR3 reads CASSFQQGRFEKLFF. The CDR3 nucleotides read TGTGCCAGCAGCTTTCAACAGGGTCGATTTGAAAAACTGTTTTTT.

The table lists this clone with a count of one. The gene calls are TRBV7-9 and TRBJ1-4; 7 bases map to TRBD1. There are 13 residues in the CDR3. CDR1 and CDR2 from the germline V gene are SEHNR and FQNEAQ (reference sequence). The ends lost 9 bases at V and 7 bases at J; junction bases unmatched: 8. CDR3 DNA: TGTGCCAGTCAACAGGGGTACCGTGAAAAACTGTTTTTT. Its protein product is CASQQGYREKLFF.

As for this clone: The junction departs from germline at one end; a sequencing error may be responsible. Within the sample, other DNA sequences also encode this same CDR3. The chain is built from TRBV4-3 and TRBJ2-2, with a weak D call TRBD2 (6 bases). The germline V gene encodes CDR1 LGHNA and CDR2 YSLEER. This CDR3 contains 16 residues. CDR3 DNA: TGCGCCAGCAGTCAAGGGACTTCCATGAACACCGGGGAGCTGTTTTTT. This codes for CASSQGTSMNTGELFF.

The rearrangement joins TRBV5-1 to TRBJ1-3; D ambiguous. V lost 4 bases to trimming and J lost 1 base, with 12 bases between them. The CDR3 is 15 amino acids. Per germline, CDR1 SGHRS and CDR2 YFSETQ. CDR3 loop: CASSLKEVSGNTIYF. CDR3 sequence (DNA): TGCGCCAGCAGCCTGAAAGAGGTATCTGGAAACACCATATATTTT.

The chain is built from TRBV9 and TRBJ2-3, with 9 bases that match TRBD2. The CDR3 has 17 residues. After removal of 6 bases from V and 2 bases from J, the junction contained 13 bases not matched to a gene. The germline CDR1 and CDR2 sequences are SGDLS and YYNGEE. CDR3 sequence (DNA): TGTGCCAGCAACCCTGGGGGTAGCGGGGGACCCACAGATACGCAGTATTTT. The encoded protein is CASNPGGSGGPTDTQYF.

This sequence joins TRBV2 and TRBJ1-1; the D is unclear. The V end was cut by 3 bases, the J end by 6 bases, with 17 bases between. The CDR3 spans 15 residues. Germline CDR1 SNHLY, CDR2 FYNNEI. The CDR3 bases are TGTGCCAGCAGTGATCGACGGGGAGCCTTTTCTGAAGCTTTCTTT. Amino acid sequence: CASSDRRGAFSEAFF.

This clone was detected only a few times. The genes are TRBV10-3 and TRBJ2-5, with 7 bases aligning to TRBD2. CDR3 length: 19 residues. The V gene's germline CDR1 is ENHRY and CDR2 SYGVKD. Losses at the gene ends were 0 bases for V and 4 bases for J; bases not matched to a gene: 17. The CDR3 is CAISESNLGDYGTRETQYF. CDR3 bases: TGTGCCATCAGTGAGTCGAATTTGGGGGACTACGGGACGAGAGAGACCCAGTACTTC.

The J gene is TRBJ2-7, the V gene TRBV28; D call uncertain. With 2 bases removed from V and 3 bases from J, the gap between germline ends came to 5 bases. This CDR3 contains 12 residues. The germline gives CDR1 MDHEN, CDR2 SYDVKM. This chain's CDR3 is CASSLGGYEQYF. The CDR3 DNA reads TGTGCCAGCAGTTTAGGTGGCTACGAGCAGTACTTC.

V and J are TRBV28 and TRBJ1-1; no definite D call. V dropped 6 bases and J dropped 2 bases, with 4 bases sitting between them. The CDR3 runs 11 residues. Germline CDR1 is MDHEN and CDR2 is SYDVKM. CDR3 coding DNA: TGTGCCAGCAGGACAAACACTGAAGCTTTCTTT. Translation gives CASRTNTEAFF.

The rearrangement links TRBV6-2 or TRBV6-3 to TRBJ2-3; 9 nucleotides line up with TRBD2. This CDR3 is built from 17 residues. Germline V gene lookup returns CDR1 MNHEY and CDR2 SVGEGT. Trimming removed 2 bases from V and 6 bases from J; junction bases left unmatched: 12. CDR3 in amino acids: CASSYGSSAGGQDTQYF. The CDR3 DNA is TGTGCCAGCAGTTACGGCTCGTCTGCGGGGGGGCAGGATACGCAGTATTTT.

The chain employs TRBV7-9 and TRBJ2-3; the match to TRBD1 covers 7 bases. Per germline, CDR1 SEHNR and CDR2 FQNEAQ (reference sequence). Germline trimming cut 9 bases from V and 0 bases from J; bases unmatched to any gene: 3. The CDR3 has 13 residues. This chain's CDR3 is CASTTGSTDTQYF. DNA of the CDR3: TGTGCCAGTACGACAGGGAGCACAGATACGCAGTATTTT.

V usage is TRBV2 and J usage is TRBJ2-7; D uncertain. The CDR3 length is 15 residues. Per germline, CDR1 SNHLY and CDR2 FYNNEI. V lost 6 bases and J lost 2, with 17 bases in between. CDR3 nucleotides: TGTGCCAGCAGCTCCCTCGGTGGTGTCGCCTACGAGCAGTACTTC. Its protein is CASSSLGGVAYEQYF.

The chain employs TRBV7-2 and TRBJ1-4; perhaps TRBD1 as D (5 bases). V was trimmed by 5 bases and J by 8 bases, leaving 15 bases between them. Germline CDR1 reads SGHTA; CDR2 reads FQGNSA. The CDR3 consists of 14 residues. The CDR3 region has the DNA TGTGCCAGCAGCCCGATAGGGACTACAGAAAAACTGTTTTTT. It specifies CASSPIGTTEKLFF.

The chain combines TRBV6-6 with TRBJ1-3; 10 nucleotides agree with TRBD1. Germline V gene data show CDR1 as MNHNY and CDR2 as SVGAGI (reference sequence). Trimming at V came to 8 bases and at J to 4 bases, leaving 11 bases not matched to a gene. CDR3 size: 16 residues. The chain's CDR3 is CASRTDRGGAGNTIYF. As DNA, the CDR3 is TGTGCCAGCCGTACGGACAGGGGGGGAGCGGGAAACACCATATATTTT.

The CDR3 reads CSAELNEKLFF. DNA for the CDR3: TGCAGTGCTGAACTTAATGAAAAACTGTTTTTT. The genes are TRBV20-1 and TRBJ1-4; D gene ambiguous. V lost 5 bases, J lost 4 bases, and 5 bases lay in between. In germline, CDR1 is DFQATT, CDR2 SNEGSKA (reference sequence). This CDR3 has 11 amino acids.

This clone occurred a few times. The rearrangement uses TRBV19 and TRBJ2-7, with D perhaps being TRBD1 or TRBD2 (5 bases each). Germline loops: CDR1 LNHDA, CDR2 SQIVND (reference sequence). This CDR3 has 13 residues. Trimming removed 5 bases at V and 7 bases at J, with 15 bases between. The CDR3 sequence: CASSRGQLGEQYF. The DNA for the CDR3 is TGTGCCAGTAGTCGTGGACAACTAGGGGAGCAGTACTTC.

This chain links TRBV7-2 with TRBJ1-6; 8 nucleotides line up with TRBD1. V was clipped by 2 bases and J by 8 bases; unmatched bases: 5. From germline, CDR1 is SGHTA and CDR2 FQGNSA. The CDR3 runs to 15 residues. The CDR3 is CASSLTGGGYSPLHF. The CDR3 nucleotides read TGTGCCAGCAGCTTAACAGGGGGTGGATATTCACCCCTCCACTTT.

The chain combines TRBV13 with TRBJ1-2; D ambiguous. Germline-derived CDR1 and CDR2 are PRHDT and FYEKMQ (reference sequence). V was clipped by 4 bases and J by 3 bases, with 6 bases between them. The CDR3 length is 12 residues. CDR3 residues: CASSSIYYGYTF. For the CDR3, the DNA is TGTGCCAGCAGCTCGATCTACTATGGCTACACCTTC.

There are a few counts of this clone. The CDR3 is CASSYGSGADEQFF. In DNA, the CDR3 is TGTGCCAGCAGTTATGGATCAGGGGCTGATGAGCAGTTCTTC. The V and J genes are TRBV6-5 and TRBJ2-1, with a weak D call TRBD1 (6 bases). The CDR3 is 14 residues long. V shed 3 bases and J shed 8 bases, with 14 bases lying between them. The germline V gene encodes CDR1 MNHEY and CDR2 SVGAGI.

This chain uses TRBV20-1 with TRBJ2-5; unclear D gene. The CDR3 is made up of 11 amino acids. V lost 3 bases and J lost 6, with 8 bases in between. Germline-derived CDR1 and CDR2 are DFQATT and SNEGSKA (reference sequence). CDR3 protein: CSASLMQTQYF. DNA for the CDR3: TGCAGTGCTAGCTTGATGCAGACCCAGTACTTC.

The chain combines TRBV3-1 (or the pseudogene TRBV3-2) with TRBJ1-6; D gene ambiguous. Germline V gene data show CDR1 as LGHDT and CDR2 as YNNKEL (reference sequence). The length of the CDR3 is 17 residues. Trimming took 0 bases from V and 3 from J, leaving 12 bases between them. The CDR3, as DNA: TGTGCCAGCAGCCAAGATGGGCCAGCGAGCTATAATTCACCCCTCCACTTT. This gives the protein CASSQDGPASYNSPLHF.

CDR3 DNA: TGCGCCAGCAGCCAAGACAGGCCCAACTATGGCTACACCTTC. Translated: CASSQDRPNYGYTF. The V and J genes are TRBV5-1 and TRBJ1-2; tentatively, D is TRBD1 (6 bases). The CDR3 runs 14 residues. V shed 4 bases and J shed 2 bases, with 12 bases lying between them. Germline lookup yields CDR1 SGHRS and CDR2 YFSETQ.

This chain connects TRBV5-1 to TRBJ2-2; 10 bases are shared with TRBD2. This CDR3 region has 16 residues. The junction had 9 bases not matched to a gene; V was cut back by 3 bases and J by 7 bases. Looked up from germline, CDR1 is SGHRS and CDR2 is YFSETQ. The CDR3 protein is CASSSDLAGVVGELFF. In nucleotides, the CDR3 is TGCGCCAGCAGCTCCGACCTAGCGGGGGTGGTCGGGGAGCTGTTTTTT. The complete variable domain, with remaining parts taken from reference TRBV5-1 and TRBJ2-2, reads KAGVTQTPRYLIKTRGQQVTLSCSPISGHRSVSWYQQTPGQGLQFLFEYFSETQRNKGNFPGRFSGRQFSNSRSEMNVSTLELGDSALYLCASSSDLAGVVGELFFGEGSRLTVL.

V usage is TRBV4-1 and J usage is TRBJ2-7, with 9 bases that match TRBD2. V lost 0 bases to trimming and J lost 3 bases; unmatched junction nucleotides: 6. CDR1 is MGHRA and CDR2 is YSYEKL in the germline V gene. This CDR3 region has 16 residues. The DNA for the CDR3 is TGCGCCAGCAGCCAAGATGCGACTAGCGGCCTCTACGAGCAGTACTTC. This translates into CASSQDATSGLYEQYF.

This clone was seen only a few times. The CDR3 nucleotides read TGTGCCAGCACCCCGGGACAGGGGATTGACGGAGAGACCCAGTACTTC. Encoded protein: CASTPGQGIDGETQYF. The chain has TRBV9 and TRBJ2-5, with 10 bases matching TRBD1. With 6 bases clipped from V and 4 bases from J, the junction kept 12 bases outside the gene matches. CDR1 and CDR2 (germline): SGDLS, YYNGEE. CDR3 length equals 16 residues.

The table lists this clone with a count of one. The chain links TRBV5-1 to TRBJ2-5; TRBD2 matches at 10 bases. The trim removed 0 bases at V and 5 bases at J, leaving 7 bases unmatched. This CDR3 region has 16 residues. Looked up from germline, CDR1 is SGHRS and CDR2 is YFSETQ. Here the CDR3 DNA reads TGCGCCAGCAGCTTGGCCAAAGCGGGGGGGCCGGAGACCCAGTACTTC. Protein sequence: CASSLAKAGGPETQYF.

The chain links TRBV7-9 to TRBJ2-3, with a tentative D call TRBD2 (7 bases). Germline CDR1 is SEHNR and CDR2 is FQNEAQ (reference sequence). The CDR3 totals 17 residues. The V gene lost 4 bases and the J gene lost 0 bases, with 17 bases spanning the gap. CDR3 residues: CASSSRGGAPSTDTQYF. The CDR3 DNA follows: TGTGCCAGCAGCTCGAGGGGGGGAGCGCCTAGCACAGATACGCAGTATTTT.